The T cell receptor (beta chain) described here comes from a study of blood T cell repertoires in COVID-19. This clone was found a few times. This CDR3 contains 12 residues. Germline V gene lookup returns CDR1 GTSNPN and CDR2 SVGIG (reference sequence). V was clipped by 5 bases and J by 8 bases, with 15 bases between them. Per the original methods: The authors estimated nucleated cell counts from reference gene primer amplification. Assay used: immunoSEQ multiplex PCR; TCRdb lists only in-frame clones, some missing. The V and J calls and the clone size are those of that table, but D and trimming were determined from the DNA. The sample contains approximately 290,000 clones, 75% to 90% of which appear only once.

This TCR was recovered from a young man with acute or convalescent COVID-19. The chain combines TRBV30 with TRBJ1-2; D remains ambiguous. The sequenced sample was peripheral blood. The CDR3 DNA sequence: TGTGCCTGGTCGGGAAGTTGGGAAGGCTACACCTTC. It encodes CAWSGSWEGYTF.